This T cell receptor beta chain emerged from a study of radiotherapy plus CTLA-4 blockade in lung cancer. Across the study: Objective responses arose in approximately 19% of patients, and 25% to 35% experienced disease control. General study findings and limits: Researchers report tumor-derived TCR clones expanding in blood after radiotherapy plus ipilimumab.

Here immunoSEQ multiplex PCR was the method, and the copy in TCRdb shows in-frame clones only, minus some. Of tens of thousands of clones in the sample, over 70% were seen once. This clone showed up just once. Its antigen is undetermined. Trimming removed 2 bases from V and 4 bases from J, with 9 bases in between. Germline V gene sequence: CDR1 MNHEY, CDR2 SMNVEV (reference sequence). The CDR3 has 14 residues. The sequencing here drew on peripheral blood, taken from a patient treated with radiotherapy plus ipilimumab. The receptor's source is a human donor with non-small cell lung cancer who had a partial response to radiotherapy plus ipilimumab. Some clones in this sample may be carry-over from other donors' samples. The chain recombines TRBV27 with TRBJ2-1; D perhaps matches TRBD1 (6 bases). The CDR3 protein is CASSLGQFYNEQFF. CDR3 nucleotides: TGTGCCAGCAGTTTAGGACAGTTTTACAATGAGCAGTTCTTC.